Each of the 31 T cell receptor beta chains below was sequenced from the same sample in a study of PD-L1 blockade in urothelial cancer. Profiling relied on immunoSEQ multiplex PCR, and the TCRdb table lists in-frame clones only, not all of them. The table has 55,000 to 70,000 clones, about 86% seen once. The input for sequencing was PBMCs, taken around atezolizumab (anti-PD-L1) treatment. All receptors derive from a man aged 45 to 65 with urothelial cancer.

CDR3 loop: CASSGEGVNTGELFF. The CDR3 region has the DNA TGTGCCAGCAGCGGAGAGGGGGTGAACACCGGGGAGCTGTTTTTT. The chain is built from TRBV9 and TRBJ2-2; perhaps TRBD1 as D (6 bases). V was clipped by 3 bases and J by 1 base, with 10 bases between them. Germline values: CDR1 SGDLS, CDR2 YYNGEE. CDR3 length: 15 amino acids.

This CDR3 reads CASSEAGLAANEQFF. The DNA for the CDR3 is TGTGCCAGCAGTGAAGCGGGACTAGCGGCCAATGAGCAGTTCTTC. J is TRBJ2-1 and V is TRBV2; the match to TRBD2 covers 11 bases. V dropped 0 bases and J dropped 6; count of bases not matched to a gene: 1. The CDR3 contains 15 residues. CDR1 and CDR2 (germline): SNHLY, FYNNEI.

In DNA form, the CDR3 reads TGTGCCAGCAGTTCCCTCGGGACAGAACAATACGAGCAGTACTTC. Translated: CASSSLGTEQYEQYF. The chain employs TRBV28 and TRBJ2-7; 7 positions agree with TRBD1. CDR1 is MDHEN, CDR2 SYDVKM, per germline. The J segment lost 4 bases and the V segment lost 4 bases, leaving 10 bases of the junction unmatched. The CDR3 contains 15 residues.

The count of this clone is one. V is TRBV28 and J is TRBJ1-5; the match to TRBD1 covers 7 bases. This CDR3 has 15 residues. The germline CDR1 and CDR2 sequences are MDHEN and SYDVKM. V trimming: 4 bases; J trimming: 6 bases; junction bases outside the gene matches: 9. DNA for the CDR3: TGTGCCAGCAGTTCCATCGACAGGGATGGTCAGCCCCAGCATTTT. Translated, it gives CASSSIDRDGQPQHF.

The chain employs TRBV27 and TRBJ1-2; tentative D call: TRBD1 (6 bases). Trimming stripped 0 bases from V and 5 bases from J, with 13 bases between. Germline V lookup: CDR1 MNHEY, CDR2 SMNVEV (reference sequence). This CDR3 spans 15 amino acids. The CDR3 region has the DNA TGTGCCAGCAGTTTATCGGGGGCTCTCGCGTATGGCTACACCTTC. This codes for CASSLSGALAYGYTF.

The chain employs TRBV30 and TRBJ2-5, with D possibly TRBD2 on 6 matching bases. There are 13 residues in the CDR3. CDR1 and CDR2 (germline): GTSNPN, SVGIG (reference sequence). The V and J ends lost 3 bases and 7 bases respectively, with 15 bases between them. Here the CDR3 reads CAWSADLGGTQYF. The CDR3 DNA is TGTGCCTGGAGCGCGGACTTGGGAGGGACCCAGTACTTC.

The chain couples TRBV5-1 to TRBJ2-5; TRBD2 aligns across 9 bases. J gave up 5 bases and V 4 bases, and 6 bases lay outside the gene matches. Germline V CDR1 and CDR2: SGHRS, YFSETQ. The CDR3 has 14 residues. The CDR3 loop is CASSNTLAGETQYF. The CDR3 nucleotides are TGCGCCAGCAGCAACACGCTAGCGGGGGAGACCCAGTACTTC.

The rearrangement uses TRBV5-4 and TRBJ2-7; perhaps TRBD2 as D (6 bases). The CDR3 runs 15 residues. Germline V gene data show CDR1 as SGHNT and CDR2 as YYREEE (reference sequence). Trimming left V 3 bases short and J 0 bases short, with 13 bases between. CDR3 amino acids: CASSSFSGSSYEQYF. CDR3 nucleotide sequence: TGTGCCAGCAGCTCGTTTAGCGGTAGCTCCTACGAGCAGTACTTC.

The genes are TRBV18 and TRBJ1-5; D unclear. V shed 3 bases and J shed 3 bases, with 9 bases lying between them. Germline V gene sequence: CDR1 KGHSH, CDR2 LQKENI. There are 14 residues in the CDR3. The CDR3 region has the DNA TGTGCCAGCTCACCGAGCCGGTACAATCAGCCCCAGCATTTT. Its protein is CASSPSRYNQPQHF.

J is TRBJ2-3 and V is TRBV9, with 9 bases aligning to TRBD2. From germline, CDR1 is SGDLS and CDR2 YYNGEE. The CDR3 loop spans 16 amino acids. The V gene end was trimmed by 0 bases and the J gene end by 4 bases; junction bases not matched to a gene: 6. CDR3 residues: CASSVVGGRAADTQYF. The CDR3 region has the DNA TGTGCCAGCAGCGTAGTGGGCGGGAGGGCAGCAGATACGCAGTATTTT. Full variable domain (outside the CDR3, taken from reference TRBV9 and TRBJ2-3): DSGVTQTPKHLITATGQRVTLRCSPRSGDLSVYWYQQSLDQGLQFLIQYYNGEERAKGNILERFSAQQFPDLHSELNLSSLELGDSALYFCASSVVGGRAADTQYFGPGTRLTVL.

V gene TRBV7-9 combines with J gene TRBJ2-5, with D perhaps matching TRBD2 (6 bases). The V gene lost 1 base and the J gene lost 3 bases, with 18 bases spanning the gap. From germline, CDR1 is SEHNR and CDR2 FQNEAQ (reference sequence). The CDR3 sequence is 17 residues long. In DNA, the CDR3 is TGTGCCAGCAGCTTAGGCGGGATCAGAGACAAAGAAGAGACCCAGTACTTC. It encodes CASSLGGIRDKEETQYF.

The V gene is TRBV5-1, the J gene TRBJ2-7, with 9 bases matching TRBD1. Per germline, CDR1 SGHRS and CDR2 YFSETQ. Unmatched junction bases numbered 7, after V lost 4 bases and J lost 5 bases. The CDR3 consists of 14 residues. The CDR3 loop reads CASSPGTGSHEQYF. As DNA, the CDR3 is TGCGCCAGCAGCCCTGGGACAGGGTCCCACGAGCAGTACTTC.

V is TRBV5-6 and J is TRBJ2-3; 7 positions agree with TRBD2. V lost 4 bases to trimming and J lost 4 bases; unmatched junction nucleotides: 6. The CDR3 runs to 14 residues. CDR1 SGHDT and CDR2 YYEEEE come from the germline V gene. The CDR3 protein is CASSTGLGADTQYF. For the CDR3, the DNA is TGTGCCAGCAGCACCGGACTAGGCGCAGATACGCAGTATTTT.

The rearrangement links TRBV10-3 to TRBJ2-1, with 9 bases lining up with TRBD1. Germline V gene data show CDR1 as ENHRY and CDR2 as SYGVKD. J gave up 7 bases and V 5 bases, and 3 bases lay outside the gene matches. The CDR3 has 13 amino acids. The CDR3 DNA reads TGTGCCATCAGTAGAGGACAGGGGAATGAGCAGTTCTTC. As protein: CAISRGQGNEQFF.

The chain is built from TRBV28 and TRBJ1-6; tentatively, D is TRBD1 (5 bases). The CDR3 contains 12 residues. Deletions cut 8 bases from V and 9 bases from J, with 11 bases between. Germline values: CDR1 MDHEN, CDR2 SYDVKM. DNA for the CDR3: TGTGCCAGCCTCAAAGGGGTTTCACCCCTCCACTTT. Its protein is CASLKGVSPLHF.

CDR3 sequence (DNA): TGCGCCAGCAGCTTTGGCGGGATAGATACGCAGTATTTT. Its protein is CASSFGGIDTQYF. The chain recombines TRBV5-1 with TRBJ2-3, with D perhaps TRBD2 (6 bases). This CDR3 is 13 amino acids long. Germline CDR1 reads SGHRS; CDR2 reads YFSETQ. V gave up 2 bases and J gave up 5 bases, with 9 bases separating them. The entire variable domain, with the rest obtained from reference TRBV5-1 and TRBJ2-3, is as follows: KAGVTQTPRYLIKTRGQQVTLSCSPISGHRSVSWYQQTPGQGLQFLFEYFSETQRNKGNFPGRFSGRQFSNSRSEMNVSTLELGDSALYLCASSFGGIDTQYFGPGTRLTVL.

The chain has TRBV9 and TRBJ1-1; no clear D gene. Between the trimmed V and J ends, which lost 4 bases and 0 bases, there was a span of 16 bases. The CDR3 totals 16 residues. Germline CDR1 SGDLS, CDR2 YYNGEE. The CDR3 is CASSLSGGNMNTEAFF. In DNA form, the CDR3 reads TGTGCCAGCAGCCTGTCCGGCGGAAATATGAACACTGAAGCTTTCTTT. The full variable domain, completed using reference TRBV9 and TRBJ1-1, is DSGVTQTPKHLITATGQRVTLRCSPRSGDLSVYWYQQSLDQGLQFLIQYYNGEERAKGNILERFSAQQFPDLHSELNLSSLELGDSALYFCASSLSGGNMNTEAFFGQGTRLTVV.

The chain uses TRBV9 and TRBJ2-3; D remains unclear. V was trimmed by 0 bases and J by 2 bases, leaving 13 bases between them. Germline assignment: CDR1 SGDLS and CDR2 YYNGEE. CDR3 size: 16 residues. CDR3 DNA sequence: TGTGCCAGCAGCGTAGGGGCAGATCAATTCACAGATACGCAGTATTTT. Translation: CASSVGADQFTDTQYF.

This clone qualifies as medium-sized. The sample contains more than one DNA sequence encoding this CDR3. The chain couples TRBV19 to TRBJ1-1, with no clear D. Trimming removed 4 bases at V and 1 base at J, with 4 bases between. Germline V gene sequence: CDR1 LNHDA, CDR2 SQIVND (reference sequence). The CDR3 has 12 residues. The CDR3 loop reads CASSNSNTEAFF. CDR3 nucleotides: TGTGCCAGTAGTAACTCGAACACTGAAGCTTTCTTT. Complete variable domain (other parts from reference TRBV19 and TRBJ1-1): DGGITQSPKYLFRKEGQNVTLSCEQNLNHDAMYWYRQDPGQGLRLIYYSQIVNDFQKGDIAEGYSVSREKKESFPLTVTSAQKNPTAFYLCASSNSNTEAFFGQGTRLTVV.

The chain joins TRBV29-1 to TRBJ1-1, with D perhaps matching TRBD1 (6 bases). The CDR3 length is 12 residues. Germline V gene lookup returns CDR1 SQVTM and CDR2 ANQGSEA. The CDR3 region has the DNA TGCCGGGGAGGGGGACTGAACACTGAAGCTTTCTTT. Encoded protein: CRGGGLNTEAFF.

The chain is built from TRBV4-1 and TRBJ1-3; 7 bases fit TRBD1. The V segment lost 10 bases and the J segment 0 bases; nucleotides outside the gene matches: 9. The CDR3 runs 15 residues. Germline V gene lookup returns CDR1 MGHRA and CDR2 YSYEKL. The CDR3 protein is CATTDRPGSGNTIYF. CDR3 coding DNA: TGCGCCACCACGGACAGGCCTGGCTCTGGAAACACCATATATTTT.

This chain connects TRBV27 to TRBJ2-2; TRBD1 matches 9 bases. The CDR3 sequence is 15 residues long. V gave up 0 bases and J gave up 4 bases; unmatched junction bases: 0. Germline-derived CDR1 and CDR2 are MNHEY and SMNVEV (reference sequence). The CDR3 DNA sequence: TGTGCCAGCAGTTTATCGACAGGGGGCACCGGGGAGCTGTTTTTT. This sequence encodes CASSLSTGGTGELFF.

This chain joins TRBV6-6 and TRBJ2-7, with TRBD1 as a possible D gene (6 bases). The CDR3 spans 15 residues. The V and J ends lost 6 bases and 2 bases respectively, with 17 bases between them. Germline CDR1 is MNHNY and CDR2 is SVGAGI (reference sequence). CDR3 bases: TGTGCCAGCAGCCGTGGACAGTCGGGTACCTACGAGCAGTACTTC. Protein sequence: CASSRGQSGTYEQYF.

The J gene is TRBJ1-4, the V gene TRBV4-1; D is ambiguous. The CDR3 is made up of 14 amino acids. Trimming stripped 3 bases from V and 0 bases from J, with 5 bases between. In germline, CDR1 is MGHRA, CDR2 YSYEKL. The CDR3 here is CASSQTPTNEKLFF. The CDR3 DNA follows: TGCGCCAGCAGCCAGACACCAACTAATGAAAAACTGTTTTTT.

The chain combines TRBV18 with TRBJ2-3; no clear D. The CDR3 length is 14 residues. Between the trimmed V and J ends, which lost 2 bases and 5 bases, there was a span of 11 bases. Germline V lookup: CDR1 KGHSH, CDR2 LQKENI. CDR3 loop: CASSPVASGDTQYF. CDR3 sequence (DNA): TGTGCCAGCTCACCAGTGGCTAGTGGAGATACGCAGTATTTT.

This chain links TRBV9 with TRBJ2-7, with D hard to call. This CDR3 region has 15 residues. Germline assignment: CDR1 SGDLS and CDR2 YYNGEE. Trimming pared 0 bases from V and 1 base from J, leaving 11 bases between. The CDR3 loop is CASSVASSGSYEQYF. The CDR3 bases are TGTGCCAGCAGCGTAGCTTCTAGTGGGTCCTACGAGCAGTACTTC.

The rearrangement uses TRBV28 and TRBJ2-1; TRBD2 aligns across 10 bases. CDR3 length: 17 residues. V was clipped by 4 bases and J by 4 bases; unmatched bases: 10. Per the germline V gene, CDR1 is MDHEN and CDR2 is SYDVKM. DNA of the CDR3: TGTGCCAGCAGTTCACCTCCCCTAGCGGGAGATTACAATGAGCAGTTCTTC. Translation: CASSSPPLAGDYNEQFF.

The chain couples TRBV4-2 to TRBJ1-2, with 12 nucleotides matching TRBD1. Germline trimming cut 0 bases from V and 3 bases from J; bases unmatched to any gene: 2. The CDR3 runs 16 residues. Germline V gene sequence: CDR1 LGHNA, CDR2 YNFKEQ. The DNA for the CDR3 is TGTGCCAGCAGCCAAGAGGGACAGGGGGCATACTATGGCTACACCTTC. Protein product: CASSQEGQGAYYGYTF.

This chain joins TRBV11-2 and TRBJ1-3, with 10 bases identical to TRBD1. The CDR3 has 17 amino acids. J lost 3 bases, V lost 2 bases, and 7 bases had no gene match. Per germline, CDR1 SGHAT and CDR2 FQNNGV. CDR3 in amino acids: CASSLRDRGLYGNTIYF. The CDR3 nucleotides read TGTGCCAGCAGCTTAAGGGACAGGGGTTTATATGGAAACACCATATATTTT.

CDR3: CASSWGTGGGYTF. Written as DNA, the CDR3 is TGTGCCAGCAGTTGGGGGACAGGTGGTGGCTACACCTTC. The chain employs TRBV6-6 and TRBJ1-2; 8 bases fit TRBD1. The V and J ends lost 4 bases and 7 bases, in that order; junction bases with no gene match: 5. Germline V CDR1 and CDR2: MNHNY, SVGAGI (reference sequence). The CDR3 has 13 residues.

This clone was picked up one time. The J gene is TRBJ2-3, the V gene TRBV5-1; 12 bases align to TRBD1. V lost 4 bases and J lost 7; bases outside the gene matches: 7. The V gene's germline CDR1 is SGHRS and CDR2 YFSETQ. The CDR3 contains 15 residues. DNA of the CDR3: TGCGCCAGCAGCAATGGGACAGGGGGCAAATATACGCAGTATTTT. Amino acids: CASSNGTGGKYTQYF.